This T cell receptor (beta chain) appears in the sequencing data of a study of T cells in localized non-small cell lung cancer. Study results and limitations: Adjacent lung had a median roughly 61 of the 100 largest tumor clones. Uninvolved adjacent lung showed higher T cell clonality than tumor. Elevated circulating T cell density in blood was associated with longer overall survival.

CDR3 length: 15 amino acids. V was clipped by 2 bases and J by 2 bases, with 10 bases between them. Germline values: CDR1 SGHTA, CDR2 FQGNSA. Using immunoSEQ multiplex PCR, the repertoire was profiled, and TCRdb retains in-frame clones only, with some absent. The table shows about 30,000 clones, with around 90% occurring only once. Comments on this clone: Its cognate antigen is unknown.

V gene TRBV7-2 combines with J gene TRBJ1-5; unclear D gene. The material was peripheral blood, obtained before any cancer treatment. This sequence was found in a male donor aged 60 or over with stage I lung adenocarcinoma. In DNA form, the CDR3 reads TGTGCCAGCAGCTTATTTGAACTAGGCAATCAGCCCCAGCATTTT. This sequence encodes CASSLFELGNQPQHF.